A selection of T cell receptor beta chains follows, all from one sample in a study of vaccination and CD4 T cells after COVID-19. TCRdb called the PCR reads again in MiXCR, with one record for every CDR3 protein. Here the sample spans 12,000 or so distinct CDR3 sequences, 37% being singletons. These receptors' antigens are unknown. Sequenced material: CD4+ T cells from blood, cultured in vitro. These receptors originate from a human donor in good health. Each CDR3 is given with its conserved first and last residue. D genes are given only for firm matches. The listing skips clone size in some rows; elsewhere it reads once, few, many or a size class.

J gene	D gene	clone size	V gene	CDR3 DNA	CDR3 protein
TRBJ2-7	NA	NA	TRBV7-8	TGTGCCAGCACCCCCCAAGGCGGGACGCTCTACGAGCAGTACTTC	CASTPQGGTLYEQYF
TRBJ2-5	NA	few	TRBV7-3	TGTGCCAGCAGCCCCCAAGGGGGGCGAGGGGAGACCCAGTACTTC	CASSPQGGRGETQYF
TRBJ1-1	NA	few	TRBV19	TGTGCCAGTAGTACCCGGGCGGGGAGGACGAACACTGAAGCTTTCTTT	CASSTRAGRTNTEAFF
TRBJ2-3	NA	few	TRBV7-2	TGTGCCAGCAGCCGGGACCGTAGCACAGATACGCAGTATTTT	CASSRDRSTDTQYF
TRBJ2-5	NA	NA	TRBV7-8	TGTGCCAGCAGCTTAGGGCGACTGTACCAAGAGACCCAGTACTTC	CASSLGRLYQETQYF
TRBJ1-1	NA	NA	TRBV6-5	TGTGCCAGCAGTTCCACACAGGGGAACACTGAAGCTTTCTTT	CASSSTQGNTEAFF
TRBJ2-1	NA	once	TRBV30	TGTGCCTGGGGTTCCAAGAAGAGCTCCTACAATGAGCAGTTCTTC	CAWGSKKSSYNEQFF
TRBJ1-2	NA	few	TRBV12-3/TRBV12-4	TGTGCCAGCAGTTCCAGACGGAGGTCAAACTATGGCTACACCTTC	CASSSRRRSNYGYTF
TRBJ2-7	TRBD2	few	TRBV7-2	TGTGCCAGCAGCTCCCCCGGTACTAGCGGGAGATACAACGAGCAGTACTTC	CASSSPGTSGRYNEQYF
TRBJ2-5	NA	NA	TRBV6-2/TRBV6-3	TGTGCCAGCAGTATGGCGGGGGCCCCAGAGACCCAGTACTTC	CASSMAGAPETQYF
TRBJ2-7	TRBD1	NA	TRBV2	TGTGCCAGCAGATTTTTCAGGGGGTACGAGCAGTACTTC	CASRFFRGYEQYF
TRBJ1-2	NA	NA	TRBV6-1	TGTGCCAGCAGTCCTAAGACAGTCATTTCAAACTATGGCTACACCTTC	CASSPKTVISNYGYTF
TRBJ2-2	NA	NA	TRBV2	TGTGCCAGCAGCTCCGGGACAACTAACACCGGGGAGCTGTTTTTT	CASSSGTTNTGELFF
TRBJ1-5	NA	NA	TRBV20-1	TGCAGTGCTAGGAGGGGGGCAGCCCAGCCCCAGCATTTT	CSARRGAAQPQHF
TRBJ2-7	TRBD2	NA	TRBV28	TGTGCCATTGGGACTAGCGTATCCTACGAGCAGTACTTC	CAIGTSVSYEQYF
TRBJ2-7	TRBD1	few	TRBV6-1	TGTGCCAGCAGTGAATTACTGACAGGGAGCTACGAGCAGTACTTC	CASSELLTGSYEQYF
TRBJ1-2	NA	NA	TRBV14	TGTGCCAGCAGCCAAGATTCTTGGCCAGGGGTAGGCTACACCTTC	CASSQDSWPGVGYTF
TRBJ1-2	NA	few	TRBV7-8	TGTGCCAGCAGCGCAGGGGAGTATGGCTACACCTTC	CASSAGEYGYTF
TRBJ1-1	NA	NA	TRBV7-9	TGTGCCAGCAGCTCCGCCAAAACCTCGGGGGGGAGCACTGAAGCTTTCTTT	CASSSAKTSGGSTEAFF
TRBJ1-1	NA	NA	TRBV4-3	TGCGCCAGCAGCCAGTCGGGGCTCGTCCTGAACACTGAAGCTTTCTTT	CASSQSGLVLNTEAFF
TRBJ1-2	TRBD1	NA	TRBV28	TGTGCCAGCATCAGGGGGGGGACAGCGGACCCCTATGGCTACACCTTC	CASIRGGTADPYGYTF
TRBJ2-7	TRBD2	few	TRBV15	TGTGCCACCAGCAGAGAACTAGCGGGTTCCTACGAGCAGTACTTC	CATSRELAGSYEQYF
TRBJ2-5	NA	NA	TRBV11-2	TGTGCCAGCACCGGACTTTTAGGGGAGACCCAGTACTTC	CASTGLLGETQYF
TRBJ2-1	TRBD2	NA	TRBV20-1	TGCAGTGCTACTAGCGGGAGGGCCCTTGAGCAGTTCTTC	CSATSGRALEQFF
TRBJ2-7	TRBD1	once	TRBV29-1	TGCAGCGTAACGGGACAGGGATCCCTCTACGAGCAGTACTTC	CSVTGQGSLYEQYF
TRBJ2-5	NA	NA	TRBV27	TGTGCCAGCAGTTTTTTTGGGTACCCCCGTGTGGAGACCCAGTACTTC	CASSFFGYPRVETQYF
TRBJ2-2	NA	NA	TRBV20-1	TGCAGTGCTAGAGAAAAGGGTCTCCCTGGCGGGGAGCTGTTTTTT	CSAREKGLPGGELFF
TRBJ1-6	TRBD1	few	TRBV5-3	TGTGCCAGAAGCTTGGGGCAGGGGGAAGATAATTCACCCCTCCACTTT	CARSLGQGEDNSPLHF
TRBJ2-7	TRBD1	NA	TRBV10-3	TGTGCCATCACTTGGGACAGGAAAGGGAGAGAGCAGTACTTC	CAITWDRKGREQYF